These 19 T cell receptor beta chains originate from one sample sequenced in a study of blood T cell repertoires in COVID-19. Sequencing was performed with immunoSEQ multiplex PCR; in TCRdb, only in-frame clones are kept and a portion is missing. The data contain around 150,000 clones, 75% to 85% of them singletons. The source material was peripheral blood. The receptors were sampled from a man between 60 and 70 years old with acute or convalescent COVID-19.

This rearrangement joins TRBV9 to TRBJ2-1; 9 bases line up with TRBD2. CDR3 length: 15 amino acids. Germline CDR1 reads SGDLS; CDR2 reads YYNGEE. With 3 bases clipped from V and 5 bases from J, the junction kept 6 bases outside the gene matches. CDR3 DNA sequence: TGTGCCAGCAGCGCGCAGACTAGCGGAGACAATGAGCAGTTCTTC. Encoded protein: CASSAQTSGDNEQFF.

The rearrangement uses TRBV18 and TRBJ2-2; D perhaps matches TRBD1 (6 bases). CDR3 length: 16 residues. Germline V gene sequence: CDR1 KGHSH, CDR2 LQKENI. V lost 4 bases and J lost 5, with 17 bases in between. CDR3 coding DNA: TGTGCCAGCTCACTATCCATCCAACAGGGAACCGGGGAGCTGTTTTTT. It specifies CASSLSIQQGTGELFF.

This clone is a singleton in its sample. The chain carries TRBV5-5 and TRBJ1-5; TRBD1 agrees at 9 bases. V lost 4 bases to trimming and J lost 3 bases; unmatched junction nucleotides: 5. This CDR3 has 15 amino acids. Per germline, CDR1 SGHKS and CDR2 YYEKEE (reference sequence). CDR3 in DNA: TGTGCCAGCAGCAGTGGGACAGGGCACAATCAGCCCCAGCATTTT. Its translation: CASSSGTGHNQPQHF.

The chain has TRBV11-2 and TRBJ2-5; TRBD1 matches 9 bases. Germline values: CDR1 SGHAT, CDR2 FQNNGV. The CDR3 runs to 12 residues. V lost 6 bases, J lost 5 bases, and 1 base stayed unmatched. This CDR3 is CASRGTGETQYF. In DNA form, the CDR3 reads TGTGCCAGCAGGGGGACAGGGGAGACCCAGTACTTC.

This rearrangement joins TRBV2 to TRBJ2-6; D is possibly TRBD1 (6 bases). The germline V gene encodes CDR1 SNHLY and CDR2 FYNNEI. This CDR3 region has 19 residues. The V end was cut by 3 bases, the J end by 0 bases, with 18 bases between. The CDR3 bases are TGTGCCAGCAGTGATCAAACAGGGCGTCTGGGCTCTGGGGCCAACGTCCTGACTTTC. Amino acid sequence: CASSDQTGRLGSGANVLTF. Looking up the rest from reference TRBV2 and TRBJ2-6 gives the full variable domain: EPEVTQTPSHQVTQMGQEVILRCVPISNHLYFYWYRQILGQKVEFLVSFYNNEISEKSEIFDDQFSVERPDGSNFTLKIRSTKLEDSAMYFCASSDQTGRLGSGANVLTFGAGSRLTVL.

The V call is TRBV10-3, the J call TRBJ2-7, with TRBD2 matching over 10 bases. Germline lookup yields CDR1 ENHRY and CDR2 SYGVKD. CDR3 length: 16 residues. V trimming: 4 bases; J trimming: 2 bases; junction bases outside the gene matches: 8. Written as DNA, the CDR3 is TGTGCCATCAGTGGGGCTAGCGGGAGTATCGCCTACGAGCAGTACTTC. Its translation: CAISGASGSIAYEQYF.

The genes are TRBV18 and TRBJ1-1, with 10 nucleotides matching TRBD1. J was trimmed by 5 bases and V by 4 bases; bases with no gene match: 1. The CDR3 totals 13 residues. The V gene's germline CDR1 is KGHSH and CDR2 LQKENI. This CDR3 is CASSRDRGTEAFF. Here the CDR3 DNA reads TGTGCCAGCTCACGGGACAGGGGAACTGAAGCTTTCTTT.

This clone was observed once. V usage is TRBV7-2 and J usage is TRBJ2-5; 9 bases match TRBD2. Losses at the gene ends were 3 bases for V and 0 bases for J; bases not matched to a gene: 8. Germline loops: CDR1 SGHTA, CDR2 FQGNSA. The CDR3 totals 17 residues. The CDR3 DNA reads as TGTGCCAGCAGCTTTCCGGGGAGCGGGAGGAACCAAGAGACCCAGTACTTC. Protein sequence: CASSFPGSGRNQETQYF.

The V call is TRBV12-3 or TRBV12-4, the J call TRBJ1-2, with TRBD1 matching 7 bases. CDR3 length equals 13 residues. The V and J ends lost 5 bases and 9 bases, in that order; junction bases with no gene match: 9. The CDR3 loop is CASSIQTGRRYTF. CDR3 coding DNA: TGTGCCAGCAGTATACAGACAGGGAGGCGCTACACCTTC.

V usage is TRBV7-9 and J usage is TRBJ1-1, with D uncertain. CDR1 and CDR2 from the germline V gene are SEHNR and FQNEAQ (reference sequence). Trimming cost V 3 bases and J 1 base, with 6 bases left between them. CDR3 length: 13 residues. The CDR3 loop reads CASSFAENTEAFF. In DNA, the CDR3 is TGTGCCAGCAGCTTTGCAGAGAACACTGAAGCTTTCTTT.

The rearrangement joins TRBV27 to TRBJ2-7; possibly TRBD1 for D (7 bases). V was trimmed by 5 bases and J by 7 bases, leaving 21 bases between them. Germline values: CDR1 MNHEY, CDR2 SMNVEV (reference sequence). The CDR3 covers 15 residues. The CDR3 protein is CASSTTGRLWREQYF. CDR3 bases: TGTGCCAGCAGTACGACAGGGAGGTTATGGAGAGAGCAGTACTTC.

This rearrangement joins TRBV5-4 to TRBJ2-5, with TRBD1 identical over 10 bases. Germline V gene data show CDR1 as SGHNT and CDR2 as YYREEE (reference sequence). Trimming removed 4 bases from V and 4 bases from J; junction bases left unmatched: 7. The CDR3 sequence is 15 residues long. In nucleotides, the CDR3 is TGTGCCAGCAGCCTGGACAGGGGGAAAGGAGAGACCCAGTACTTC. Translating gives CASSLDRGKGETQYF.

The rearrangement joins TRBV18 to TRBJ1-1; TRBD1 matches 7 bases. V gave up 3 bases and J gave up 3 bases; unmatched junction bases: 4. Germline assignment: CDR1 KGHSH and CDR2 LQKENI. The length of the CDR3 is 14 residues. The CDR3 loop reads CASSPYTGDTEAFF. CDR3 coding DNA: TGTGCCAGCTCACCTTATACAGGGGACACTGAAGCTTTCTTT.

The chain couples TRBV7-6 to TRBJ1-5, with 10 bases matching TRBD1. The length of the CDR3 is 16 residues. Per germline, CDR1 SGHVS and CDR2 FNYEAQ. Losses at the gene ends were 5 bases for V and 4 bases for J; bases not matched to a gene: 8. CDR3 bases: TGTGCCAGCAGCACCGGGACAGGGGTACGGAATCAGCCCCAGCATTTT. This translates into CASSTGTGVRNQPQHF. Combining the CDR3 with reference TRBV7-6 and TRBJ1-5 gives the whole variable domain GAGVSQSPRYKVTKRGQDVALRCDPISGHVSLYWYRQALGQGPEFLTYFNYEAQQDKSGLPNDRFSAERPEGSISTLTIQRTEQRDSAMYRCASSTGTGVRNQPQHFGDGTRLSIL.

The chain is built from TRBV30 and TRBJ1-5; tentatively, D is TRBD1 (6 bases). Trimming pared 4 bases from V and 4 bases from J, leaving 17 bases between. The CDR3 covers 15 residues. Germline V gene data show CDR1 as GTSNPN and CDR2 as SVGIG (reference sequence). CDR3 loop: CAWTQQGRRNQPQHF. In DNA form, the CDR3 reads TGTGCCTGGACACAGCAGGGGAGAAGGAATCAGCCCCAGCATTTT. The full variable domain, its missing parts supplied by reference TRBV30 and TRBJ1-5, is SQTIHQWPATLVQPVGSPLSLECTVEGTSNPNLYWYRQAAGRGLQLLFYSVGIGQISSEVPQNLSASRPQDRQFILSSKKLLLSDSGFYLCAWTQQGRRNQPQHFGDGTRLSIL.

The rearrangement joins TRBV27 to TRBJ2-1; possibly TRBD2 for D (6 bases). This CDR3 spans 13 amino acids. CDR1 is MNHEY and CDR2 is SMNVEV in the germline V gene (reference sequence). With 6 bases removed from V and 9 bases from J, the gap between germline ends came to 15 bases. In nucleotides, the CDR3 is TGTGCCAGCAGCCATGGAGGGCCCGGTGAGCAGTTCTTC. It yields the protein CASSHGGPGEQFF.

This chain joins TRBV5-6 and TRBJ2-3; D possibly corresponds to TRBD2 (5 bases). V was pared by 4 bases and J by 9 bases, with 30 bases between. The CDR3 has 18 amino acids. The germline gives CDR1 SGHDT, CDR2 YYEEEE. The CDR3 sequence: CASSARGYWTHPEFTQYF. The CDR3 DNA sequence: TGTGCCAGCAGCGCCCGGGGATATTGGACCCACCCGGAGTTCACGCAGTATTTT.

The V gene is TRBV2, the J gene TRBJ2-3; 12 nucleotides agree with TRBD1. The germline CDR1 and CDR2 sequences are SNHLY and FYNNEI. CDR3 length: 14 residues. Germline trimming cut 7 bases from V and 6 bases from J; bases unmatched to any gene: 5. The CDR3 loop reads CASKRDRGPDTQYF. CDR3 DNA sequence: TGTGCCAGCAAGAGGGACAGGGGGCCCGATACGCAGTATTTT.

This clone was found a few times. The chain carries TRBV7-9 and TRBJ1-2; no firm D call. Trimming left V 3 bases short and J 2 bases short, with 10 bases between. CDR3 size: 14 residues. CDR1 is SEHNR, CDR2 FQNEAQ, per germline (reference sequence). The CDR3 is CASSLAQINYGYTF. The DNA of the CDR3 is TGTGCCAGCAGCTTGGCCCAGATAAACTATGGCTACACCTTC.